These 25 T cell receptor beta chains originate from one sample sequenced in a study of Ad26.COV2.S vaccination and SARS-CoV-2 variants (dated by TCRdb to the early 2020s). The library was obtained by the immunoSEQ multiplex PCR assay. TCRdb limited this immuneACCESS table to in-frame rearrangements with V and J called. A share of clones is missing; checked studies link under half to unresolved V genes, and the rest is unexplained. Counted in this sample were more than 250,000 clones; around 87% of them appeared once. The ten largest clones add up to about 3.5% of the sample. The label giving this sample's treatment or condition can be read as: some 20 received Ad26.COV2.S at low or high dose, single or two shots; about 5 received placebo; per-sample allocation not given. Repertoires of vaccine and placebo recipients were sequenced from samples taken on day 63 after the first injection. Material: peripheral blood, obtained in a trial of Ad26.COV2.S vaccine versus placebo. The receptors stem from a person aged 18 to 65 who received the Ad26.COV2.S COVID-19 vaccine or a placebo.

To note about this clone: The sample carries other DNA sequences with the same CDR3. V and J are TRBV5-1 and TRBJ1-6; a possible D gene is TRBD1 (6 bases). This CDR3 contains 14 residues. Trimming removed 0 bases at V and 7 bases at J, with 8 bases between. Germline CDR1 is SGHRS and CDR2 is YFSETQ. The CDR3 loop is CASSLGTANSPLHF. The CDR3 DNA follows: TGCGCCAGCAGCTTGGGGACAGCAAATTCACCCCTCCACTTT.

This clone was counted once. The chain couples TRBV9 to TRBJ1-3, with D maybe TRBD1 (6 bases). Germline V gene data show CDR1 as SGDLS and CDR2 as YYNGEE. The CDR3 totals 17 residues. The V gene lost 0 bases and the J gene lost 4 bases, with 17 bases spanning the gap. The CDR3 DNA sequence: TGTGCCAGCAGCGTAGGGTCCGGGGGGCGAGGAGGAAACACCATATATTTT. Protein product: CASSVGSGGRGGNTIYF.

The CDR3 DNA reads TGTGCCAGCAGCCCTGGACAGGGGCTACTCACCGGGGAGCTGTTTTTT. It translates to CASSPGQGLLTGELFF. This sequence joins TRBV5-4 and TRBJ2-2, with 9 bases identical to TRBD1. The CDR3 length is 16 residues. Germline-derived CDR1 and CDR2 are SGHNT and YYREEE (reference sequence). Germline trimming cut 4 bases from V and 4 bases from J; bases unmatched to any gene: 8.

J is TRBJ2-7 and V is TRBV9, with 9 bases matching TRBD1. Germline V lookup: CDR1 SGDLS, CDR2 YYNGEE. The CDR3 has 14 amino acids. Trimming cost V 4 bases and J 2 bases; bases outside gene matches: 4. CDR3 in amino acids: CASSLGTGPYEQYF. CDR3 in DNA: TGTGCCAGCAGCCTGGGGACAGGGCCCTACGAGCAGTACTTC.

This clone was observed a few times. The rearrangement uses TRBV7-2 and TRBJ1-5; D ambiguous. V lost 3 bases, J lost 0 bases, and 6 bases lay in between. CDR1 is SGHTA, CDR2 FQGNSA, per germline. The CDR3 extends over 14 amino acids. CDR3: CASSFVNSNQPQHF. CDR3 DNA sequence: TGTGCCAGCAGCTTTGTCAATAGCAATCAGCCCCAGCATTTT. Filled out from reference TRBV7-2 and TRBJ1-5, the complete variable domain reads GAGVSQSPSNKVTEKGKDVELRCDPISGHTALYWYRQSLGQGLEFLIYFQGNSAPDKSGLPSDRFSAERTGGSVSTLTIQRTQQEDSAVYLCASSFVNSNQPQHFGDGTRLSIL.

This clone showed up just a few times. The chain carries TRBV3-1 (or the pseudogene TRBV3-2) and TRBJ2-3; D gene ambiguous. Trimming shortened V by 1 base and J by 1 base, and 6 bases separated the two germline ends. From germline, CDR1 is LGHDT and CDR2 YNNKEL (reference sequence). CDR3 length: 14 amino acids. As DNA, the CDR3 is TGTGCCAGCAGCCAAGTAAGTGGCACAGATACGCAGTATTTT. Residues: CASSQVSGTDTQYF.

This clone was counted a single time. The V and J genes are TRBV10-3 and TRBJ1-5, with D maybe TRBD1 (5 bases). This CDR3 is built from 13 residues. Germline assignment: CDR1 ENHRY and CDR2 SYGVKD. V lost 5 bases and J lost 5, with 10 bases in between. The CDR3 loop reads CAISMQGDQPQHF. The CDR3 DNA reads TGTGCCATCAGTATGCAGGGCGATCAGCCCCAGCATTTT.

The chain employs TRBV5-1 and TRBJ1-2, with TRBD1 matching over 8 bases. Germline V gene lookup returns CDR1 SGHRS and CDR2 YFSETQ. After removal of 2 bases from V and 6 bases from J, the junction contained 3 bases not matched to a gene. The CDR3 sequence is 13 residues long. CDR3 nucleotide sequence: TGCGCCAGCAGCTTTGGACAGGGCAATGGCTACACCTTC. Amino acids: CASSFGQGNGYTF.

The chain has TRBV7-9 and TRBJ1-1; 9 bases are a match to TRBD1. Germline CDR1 is SEHNR and CDR2 is FQNEAQ (reference sequence). The CDR3 runs to 15 residues. V trimming: 4 bases; J trimming: 5 bases; junction bases outside the gene matches: 8. CDR3: CASSSRGTGKTEAFF. The CDR3 DNA reads TGTGCCAGCAGCTCGAGAGGGACAGGGAAAACTGAAGCTTTCTTT. The entire variable domain, with the rest obtained from reference TRBV7-9 and TRBJ1-1, is as follows: DTGVSQNPRHKITKRGQNVTFRCDPISEHNRLYWYRQTLGQGPEFLTYFQNEAQLEKSRLLSDRFSAERPKGSFSTLEIQRTEQGDSAMYLCASSSRGTGKTEAFFGQGTRLTVV.

CDR3 loop: CASSLRMMNTEAFF. The CDR3, as DNA: TGTGCCAGCAGTTTACGGATGATGAACACTGAAGCTTTCTTT. The chain joins TRBV6-2 or TRBV6-3 to TRBJ1-1, with unresolved D. The V end was cut by 4 bases, the J end by 0 bases, with 9 bases between. The CDR3 contains 14 residues. Germline CDR1 reads MNHEY; CDR2 reads SVGEGT.

This clone was recorded only once. V usage is TRBV25-1 and J usage is TRBJ2-6, with D hard to call. V was trimmed by 3 bases and J by 7 bases, leaving 10 bases between them. Germline V gives CDR1 MGHDK, CDR2 SYGVNS. The CDR3 spans 14 residues. CDR3 sequence: CASSDRRVANVLTF. The CDR3 bases are TGTGCCAGCAGTGACAGGCGTGTAGCCAACGTCCTGACTTTC.

This clone was detected only once. The rearrangement uses TRBV2 and TRBJ2-7; no firm D call. This CDR3 spans 16 amino acids. Deletions cut 6 bases from V and 2 bases from J, with 20 bases between. CDR1 and CDR2 from the germline V gene are SNHLY and FYNNEI. CDR3 nucleotide sequence: TGTGCCAGCAGGGCGAACCTCCAGGATCTCGCCTACGAGCAGTACTTC. Its protein is CASRANLQDLAYEQYF.

The table lists this clone with a count of one. The rearrangement uses TRBV6-5 and TRBJ1-1; TRBD1 matches at 7 bases. The ends lost 5 bases at V and 8 bases at J; junction bases unmatched: 11. This CDR3 spans 14 amino acids. CDR1 is MNHEY and CDR2 is SVGAGI in the germline V gene. CDR3 coding DNA: TGTGCCAGCAGTCCGACCCGACAGGGAAGGGAAGCTTTCTTT. Translated: CASSPTRQGREAFF.

The chain combines TRBV30 with TRBJ1-1, with D unclear. The CDR3 totals 14 residues. Germline V lookup: CDR1 GTSNPN, CDR2 SVGIG (reference sequence). Trimming removed 4 bases from V and 5 bases from J, with 17 bases in between. CDR3 DNA sequence: TGTGCCTGGACCCTTGGGTCCTACCGGACTGAAGCTTTCTTT. This translates into CAWTLGSYRTEAFF. The full variable domain, completed using reference TRBV30 and TRBJ1-1, is SQTIHQWPATLVQPVGSPLSLECTVEGTSNPNLYWYRQAAGRGLQLLFYSVGIGQISSEVPQNLSASRPQDRQFILSSKKLLLSDSGFYLCAWTLGSYRTEAFFGQGTRLTVV.

Here the CDR3 DNA reads TGTGCCAGCAGTGAATTTGTCGGCTTGGGAAAACAAGAGACCCAGTACTTC. Translation gives CASSEFVGLGKQETQYF. This rearrangement joins TRBV25-1 to TRBJ2-5; D ambiguous. Trimming stripped 1 base from V and 2 bases from J, with 17 bases between. CDR1 is MGHDK, CDR2 SYGVNS, per germline. CDR3 size: 17 residues.

This chain joins TRBV4-1 and TRBJ1-2; unclear D gene. Germline values: CDR1 MGHRA, CDR2 YSYEKL. CDR3 length: 15 amino acids. Trimming left V 1 base short and J 2 bases short, with 11 bases between. The CDR3 loop is CASSQGNSPNYGYTF. Here the CDR3 DNA reads TGCGCCAGCAGCCAAGGGAACAGCCCGAACTATGGCTACACCTTC.

V and J are TRBV4-2 and TRBJ2-6; perhaps TRBD1 as D (6 bases). Germline CDR1 and CDR2: LGHNA and YNFKEQ. V lost 4 bases, J lost 0 bases, and 19 bases lay in between. The CDR3 covers 19 residues. In DNA, the CDR3 is TGTGCCAGCAGCCCCCGGGACACCCAGGCGCTCTCTGGGGCCAACGTCCTGACTTTC. Its translation is CASSPRDTQALSGANVLTF.

The chain links TRBV6-6 to TRBJ2-4, with 7 bases identical to TRBD1. The CDR3 covers 14 residues. CDR1 MNHNY and CDR2 SVGAGI come from the germline V gene (reference sequence). Trimming at V came to 6 bases and at J to 7 bases, leaving 9 bases not matched to a gene. The CDR3 coding sequence is TGTGCCAGCAGCTCGAGACAGGGAAGGAACATTCAGTACTTC. Protein sequence: CASSSRQGRNIQYF.

The V and J genes are TRBV2 and TRBJ2-2, with D uncertain. The V end was cut by 4 bases, the J end by 1 base, with 4 bases between. The CDR3 extends over 13 amino acids. Germline V gene sequence: CDR1 SNHLY, CDR2 FYNNEI. The CDR3 DNA reads TGTGCCAGCAGTGTTGAGAACACCGGGGAGCTGTTTTTT. This sequence encodes CASSVENTGELFF.

The chain combines TRBV11-2 with TRBJ1-1, with D possibly TRBD1 on 5 matching bases. CDR1 is SGHAT and CDR2 is FQNNGV in the germline V gene. V shed 3 bases and J shed 0 bases, with 14 bases lying between them. CDR3 length equals 16 residues. The CDR3 protein is CASSFKGSRMNTEAFF. The CDR3 coding sequence is TGTGCCAGCAGCTTCAAGGGGAGCAGAATGAACACTGAAGCTTTCTTT.

This clone has just one count. This chain uses TRBV16 with TRBJ1-5; D might be TRBD1 (5 bases). Germline V gene lookup returns CDR1 KGHSY and CDR2 FQNENV. V dropped 2 bases and J dropped 6 bases, with 17 bases sitting between them. CDR3 size: 16 residues. The chain's CDR3 is CASSQRGTRGGQPQHF. In nucleotides, the CDR3 is TGTGCCAGCAGCCAACGCGGGACCCGAGGAGGTCAGCCCCAGCATTTT.

The chain links TRBV7-2 to TRBJ2-7, with 7 bases that match TRBD2. The CDR3 is 16 residues long. The V gene's germline CDR1 is SGHTA and CDR2 FQGNSA. Trimming removed 1 base from V and 2 bases from J; junction bases left unmatched: 8. The CDR3 sequence is CASSLGGGGGAYEQYF. The CDR3 DNA follows: TGTGCCAGCAGCTTAGGTGGAGGCGGGGGAGCCTACGAGCAGTACTTC.

The chain links TRBV5-4 to TRBJ2-3; 8 bases match TRBD2. Germline V gives CDR1 SGHNT, CDR2 YYREEE (reference sequence). The CDR3 is 16 amino acids. V gave up 2 bases and J gave up 4 bases; unmatched junction bases: 9. CDR3 protein: CASSFDGGALADTQYF. CDR3 DNA sequence: TGTGCCAGCAGCTTCGACGGGGGGGCCCTCGCAGATACGCAGTATTTT.

The chain is built from TRBV27 and TRBJ1-4; 8 nucleotides agree with TRBD1. The CDR3 is 13 amino acids. CDR1 MNHEY and CDR2 SMNVEV come from the germline V gene (reference sequence). V dropped 6 bases and J dropped 12; count of bases not matched to a gene: 9. The CDR3: CASRGAGGSELFF. DNA of the CDR3: TGTGCCAGCAGAGGGGCAGGGGGCAGTGAACTGTTTTTT.

This clone was observed a few times. V and J are TRBV7-2 and TRBJ2-7; 8 nucleotides match TRBD1. This CDR3 comprises 14 residues. Germline-derived CDR1 and CDR2 are SGHTA and FQGNSA. After removal of 1 base from V and 2 bases from J, the junction contained 1 base not matched to a gene. DNA for the CDR3: TGTGCCAGCAGCTTAGGGGGACAGGCCTACGAGCAGTACTTC. It is translated as CASSLGGQAYEQYF.